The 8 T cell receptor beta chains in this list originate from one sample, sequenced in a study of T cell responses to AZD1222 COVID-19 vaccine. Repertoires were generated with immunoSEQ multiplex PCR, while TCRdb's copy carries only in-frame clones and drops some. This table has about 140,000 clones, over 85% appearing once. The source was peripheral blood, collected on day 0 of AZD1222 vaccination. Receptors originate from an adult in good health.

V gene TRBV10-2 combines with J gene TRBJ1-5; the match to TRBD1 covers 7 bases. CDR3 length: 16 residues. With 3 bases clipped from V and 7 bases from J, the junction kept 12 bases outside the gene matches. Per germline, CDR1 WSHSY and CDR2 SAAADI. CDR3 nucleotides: TGCGCCAGCAGTGATCGGATCAGGGGGGCTCGGCAGCCCCAGCATTTT. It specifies CASSDRIRGARQPQHF.

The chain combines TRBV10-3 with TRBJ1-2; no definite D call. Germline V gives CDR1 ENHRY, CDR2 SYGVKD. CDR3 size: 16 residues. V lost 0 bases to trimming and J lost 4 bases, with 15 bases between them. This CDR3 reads CAISESKQWWGYGYTF. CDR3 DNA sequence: TGTGCCATCAGTGAGTCGAAACAATGGTGGGGCTATGGCTACACCTTC.

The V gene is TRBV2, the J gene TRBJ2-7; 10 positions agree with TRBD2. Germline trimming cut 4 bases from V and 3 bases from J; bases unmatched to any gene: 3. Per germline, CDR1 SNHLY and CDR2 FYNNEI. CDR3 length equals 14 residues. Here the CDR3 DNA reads TGTGCCAGCAGTGGCCTAGCGGGAGTCTACGAGCAGTACTTC. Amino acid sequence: CASSGLAGVYEQYF.

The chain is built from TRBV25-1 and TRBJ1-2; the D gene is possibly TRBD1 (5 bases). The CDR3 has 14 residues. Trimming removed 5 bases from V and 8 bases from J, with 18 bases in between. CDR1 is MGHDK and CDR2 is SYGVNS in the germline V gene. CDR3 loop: CASSRGGEGHGYTF. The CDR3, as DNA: TGTGCCAGCAGTAGGGGTGGGGAGGGGCACGGCTACACCTTC.

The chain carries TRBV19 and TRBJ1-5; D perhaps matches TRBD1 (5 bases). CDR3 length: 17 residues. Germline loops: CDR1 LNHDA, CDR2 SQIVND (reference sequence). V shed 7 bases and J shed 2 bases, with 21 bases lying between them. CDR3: CASMGVGLGPGNQPQHF. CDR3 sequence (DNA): TGTGCCAGTATGGGGGTAGGGTTGGGCCCGGGCAATCAGCCCCAGCATTTT. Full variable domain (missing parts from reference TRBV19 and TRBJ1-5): DGGITQSPKYLFRKEGQNVTLSCEQNLNHDAMYWYRQDPGQGLRLIYYSQIVNDFQKGDIAEGYSVSREKKESFPLTVTSAQKNPTAFYLCASMGVGLGPGNQPQHFGDGTRLSIL.

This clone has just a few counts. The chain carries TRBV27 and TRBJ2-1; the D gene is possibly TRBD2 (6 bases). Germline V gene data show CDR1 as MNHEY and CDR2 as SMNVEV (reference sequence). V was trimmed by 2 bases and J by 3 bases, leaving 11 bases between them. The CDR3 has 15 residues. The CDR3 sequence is CASSLVGSLYNEQFF. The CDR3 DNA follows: TGTGCCAGCAGTTTAGTCGGGAGTCTCTACAATGAGCAGTTCTTC.

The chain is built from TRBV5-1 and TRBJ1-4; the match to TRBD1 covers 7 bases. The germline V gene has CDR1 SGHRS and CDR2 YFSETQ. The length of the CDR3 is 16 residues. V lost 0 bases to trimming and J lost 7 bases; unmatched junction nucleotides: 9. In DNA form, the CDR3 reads TGCGCCAGCAGCTTGGAGGGCGCGCACAGGGGTGAAAAACTGTTTTTT. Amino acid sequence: CASSLEGAHRGEKLFF.

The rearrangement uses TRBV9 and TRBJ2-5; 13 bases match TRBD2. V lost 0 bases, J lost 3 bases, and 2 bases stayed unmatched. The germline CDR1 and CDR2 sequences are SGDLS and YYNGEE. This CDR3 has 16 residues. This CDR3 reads CASSVGTSGGKETQYF. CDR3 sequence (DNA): TGTGCCAGCAGCGTAGGGACTAGCGGGGGAAAAGAGACCCAGTACTTC.